These 7 T cell receptor beta chains were all obtained from the same sample, sequenced in a study of regulatory T cells in long-lasting Graves disease. Investigators prepared the TCR beta libraries by applying iRepertoire HTBI primers and Arm-PCR of CDR3 regions. MiXCR, run by TCRdb on the multiplex PCR reads, gives a single entry per CDR3 protein. The profile shows some 370,000 distinct CDR3 sequences, around 23% of them singletons. Time point given: persistent/refractory GD, antithyroid drugs over 5 years with positive TRAb. PBMC-extracted RNA yielded the TCR library. The sequenced sample was peripheral blood mononuclear cells (PBMCs), obtained when the disease was refractory, from a patient treated with antithyroid drugs. The receptors derive from a woman in her forties with Graves disease.

This clonotype was counted ten times or more. The rearrangement joins TRBV2 to TRBJ2-6, with a tentative D call TRBD2 (5 bases). Trimming took off 6 bases at V and 1 base at J, with 16 bases between the two ends. The germline CDR1 and CDR2 sequences are SNHLY and FYNNEI. The CDR3 has 17 amino acids. This chain's CDR3 is CASSPEEAFSGANVLTF. The DNA for the CDR3 is TGTGCCAGCAGCCCAGAGGAGGCTTTTTCTGGGGCCAACGTCCTGACTTTC.

This clonotype was observed a handful of times. The genes are TRBV12-3 or TRBV12-4 and TRBJ1-6; D is possibly TRBD1 (5 bases). The V and J ends lost 2 bases and 6 bases respectively, with 8 bases between them. The CDR3 extends over 14 amino acids. The CDR3 DNA reads TGTGCCAGCAGTTTATCGGGGCGTAATTCACCCCTCCACTTT. Translation: CASSLSGRNSPLHF.

There are a few counts of this clonotype. The J gene is TRBJ1-5, the V gene TRBV20-1, with no clear D. The V end lost 1 base, the J end lost 6 bases, and 10 bases lay between the germline ends. The CDR3 is 13 residues long. Germline V lookup: CDR1 DFQATT, CDR2 SNEGSKA (reference sequence). CDR3 nucleotides: TGCAGTGCTAGAGTCTTCGGGAGTCAGCCCCAGCATTTT. Amino acid sequence: CSARVFGSQPQHF.

As regards this clonotype: This clone may be a read error of a much larger clone one base away. The J gene is TRBJ2-6, the V gene TRBV28; D might be TRBD1 or TRBD2, each matching 6 bases. Trimming took 11 bases from V and 0 from J, leaving 20 bases between them. This CDR3 spans 17 amino acids. Germline CDR1 and CDR2: MDHEN and SYDVKM. Here the CDR3 reads CAAAVGGHSSGANVLTF. The CDR3 DNA reads as TGTGCCGCAGCCGTGGGGGGACATAGCTCTGGGGCCAACGTCCTGACTTTC.

The CDR3 protein is CASSSSGGLGVYEQYF. The CDR3 DNA follows: TGTGCCAGCAGCTCCTCAGGGGGTCTAGGTGTCTACGAGCAGTACTTC. This chain connects TRBV7-9 to TRBJ2-7, with 7 nucleotides matching TRBD1. CDR3 length: 16 amino acids. Germline trimming cut 4 bases from V and 3 bases from J; bases unmatched to any gene: 12. Germline CDR1 is SEHNR and CDR2 is FQNEAQ (reference sequence).

Comments on this clonotype: This likely reflects a read error, since a far larger clone is one base away. This chain connects TRBV12-3 or TRBV12-4 to TRBJ1-1, with D possibly matching TRBD1 (5 bases). The CDR3 is made up of 14 amino acids. V was clipped by 4 bases and J by 3 bases, with 12 bases between them. CDR3 sequence (DNA): TGTGCCAGCAGTTATCAGTGGGGGGACACTGAAGCTTTCTTT. Encoded protein: CASSYQWGDTEAFF.

This clonotype was recorded at least ten times. V gene TRBV20-1 combines with J gene TRBJ2-7; the D call may be TRBD1 or TRBD2 (6 bases each). The V and J ends lost 5 bases and 2 bases respectively, with 16 bases between them. The CDR3 consists of 14 residues. CDR1 is DFQATT, CDR2 SNEGSKA, per germline (reference sequence). CDR3: CSASMGGPAYEQYF. In nucleotides, the CDR3 is TGCAGTGCTTCCATGGGGGGCCCAGCCTACGAGCAGTACTTC.